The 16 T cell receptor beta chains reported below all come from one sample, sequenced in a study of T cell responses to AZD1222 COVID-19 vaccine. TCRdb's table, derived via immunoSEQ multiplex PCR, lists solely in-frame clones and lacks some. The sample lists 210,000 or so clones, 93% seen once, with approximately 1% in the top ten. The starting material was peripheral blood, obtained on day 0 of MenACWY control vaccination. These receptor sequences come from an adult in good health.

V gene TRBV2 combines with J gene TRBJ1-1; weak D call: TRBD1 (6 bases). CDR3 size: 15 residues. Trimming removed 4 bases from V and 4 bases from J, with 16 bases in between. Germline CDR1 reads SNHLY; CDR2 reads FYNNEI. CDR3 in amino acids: CASSVGGLMGTEAFF. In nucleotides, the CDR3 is TGTGCCAGCAGTGTGGGGGGGCTGATGGGCACTGAAGCTTTCTTT.

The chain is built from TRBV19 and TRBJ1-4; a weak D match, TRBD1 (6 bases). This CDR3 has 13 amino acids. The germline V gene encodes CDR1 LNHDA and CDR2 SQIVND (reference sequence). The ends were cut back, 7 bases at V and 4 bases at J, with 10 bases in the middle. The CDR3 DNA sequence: TGTGCCAGTAAGGGACATGTTAATGAAAAACTGTTTTTT. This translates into CASKGHVNEKLFF.

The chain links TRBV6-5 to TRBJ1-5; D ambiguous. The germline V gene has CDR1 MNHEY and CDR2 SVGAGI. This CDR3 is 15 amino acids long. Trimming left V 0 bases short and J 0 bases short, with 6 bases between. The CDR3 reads CASSYSRNSNQPQHF. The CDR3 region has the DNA TGTGCCAGCAGTTACTCACGGAATAGCAATCAGCCCCAGCATTTT.

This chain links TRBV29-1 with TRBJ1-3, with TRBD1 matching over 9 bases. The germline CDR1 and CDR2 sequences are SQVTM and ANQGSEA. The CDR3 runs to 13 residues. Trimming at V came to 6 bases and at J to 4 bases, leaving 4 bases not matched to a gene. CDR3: CSVATGGGNTIYF. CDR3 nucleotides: TGCAGCGTCGCCACAGGGGGCGGAAACACCATATATTTT.

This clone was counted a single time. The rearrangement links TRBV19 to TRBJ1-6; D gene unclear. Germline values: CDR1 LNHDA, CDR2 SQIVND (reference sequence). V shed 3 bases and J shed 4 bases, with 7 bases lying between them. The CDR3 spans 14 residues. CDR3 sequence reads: CASSMYSYNSPLHF. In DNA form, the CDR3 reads TGTGCCAGTAGTATGTACAGTTATAATTCACCCCTCCACTTT.

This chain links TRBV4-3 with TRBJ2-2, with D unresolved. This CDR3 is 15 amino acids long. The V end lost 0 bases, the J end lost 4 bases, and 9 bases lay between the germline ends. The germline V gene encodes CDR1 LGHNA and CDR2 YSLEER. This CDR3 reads CASSQDYRSTGELFF. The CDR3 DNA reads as TGCGCCAGCAGCCAAGATTATCGGTCCACCGGGGAGCTGTTTTTT.

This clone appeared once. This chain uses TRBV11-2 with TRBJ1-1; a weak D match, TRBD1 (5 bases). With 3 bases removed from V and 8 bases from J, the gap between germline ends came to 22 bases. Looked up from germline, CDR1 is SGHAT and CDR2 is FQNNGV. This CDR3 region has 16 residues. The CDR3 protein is CASSFRSPGLKKEAFF. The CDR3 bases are TGTGCCAGCAGCTTTCGGAGCCCGGGACTGAAAAAAGAAGCTTTCTTT.

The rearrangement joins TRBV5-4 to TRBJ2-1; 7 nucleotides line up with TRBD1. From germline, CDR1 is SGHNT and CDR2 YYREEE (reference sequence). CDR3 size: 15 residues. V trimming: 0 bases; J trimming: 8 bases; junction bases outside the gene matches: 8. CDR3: CASSLAGTENDEQFF. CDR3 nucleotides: TGTGCCAGCAGCTTGGCAGGGACAGAAAACGATGAGCAGTTCTTC. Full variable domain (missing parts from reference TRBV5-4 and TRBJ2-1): ETGVTQSPTHLIKTRGQQVTLRCSSQSGHNTVSWYQQALGQGPQFIFQYYREEENGRGNFPPRFSGLQFPNYSSELNVNALELDDSALYLCASSLAGTENDEQFFGPGTRLTVL.

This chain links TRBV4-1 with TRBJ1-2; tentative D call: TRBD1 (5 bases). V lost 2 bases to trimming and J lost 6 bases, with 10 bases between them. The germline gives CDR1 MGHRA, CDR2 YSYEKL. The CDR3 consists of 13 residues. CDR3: CASSQSQGDGYTF. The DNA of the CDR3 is TGCGCCAGCAGCCAAAGCCAGGGTGATGGCTACACCTTC.

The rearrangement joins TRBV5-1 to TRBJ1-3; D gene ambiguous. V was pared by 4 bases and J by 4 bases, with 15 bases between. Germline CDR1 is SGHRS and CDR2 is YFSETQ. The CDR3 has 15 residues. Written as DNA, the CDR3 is TGCGCCAGCAGCCTATTGGACGGTACGGGAAACACCATATATTTT. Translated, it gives CASSLLDGTGNTIYF.

In DNA form, the CDR3 reads TGTGCCTGGAGTACCCCTAACTATGGCTACACCTTC. Translation: CAWSTPNYGYTF. The chain is built from TRBV30 and TRBJ1-2; no firm D call. Germline loops: CDR1 GTSNPN, CDR2 SVGIG (reference sequence). V lost 2 bases to trimming and J lost 0 bases, with 4 bases between them. The CDR3 sequence is 12 residues long.

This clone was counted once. CDR3 sequence reads: CASSYGTGDGGELFF. DNA for the CDR3: TGTGCCAGCAGCTATGGGACAGGGGACGGCGGGGAGCTGTTTTTT. The chain couples TRBV3-1 (or the pseudogene TRBV3-2) to TRBJ2-2, with 10 bases that match TRBD1. With 5 bases clipped from V and 7 bases from J, the junction kept 7 bases outside the gene matches. The CDR3 extends over 15 amino acids. Looked up from germline, CDR1 is LGHDT and CDR2 is YNNKEL (reference sequence).

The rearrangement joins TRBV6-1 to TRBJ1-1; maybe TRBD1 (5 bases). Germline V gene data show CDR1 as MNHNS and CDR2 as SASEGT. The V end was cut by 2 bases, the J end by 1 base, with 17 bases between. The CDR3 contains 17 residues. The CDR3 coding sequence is TGTGCCAGCAGTGAAACCGGGGCCTATACAGGGAACACTGAAGCTTTCTTT. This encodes CASSETGAYTGNTEAFF.

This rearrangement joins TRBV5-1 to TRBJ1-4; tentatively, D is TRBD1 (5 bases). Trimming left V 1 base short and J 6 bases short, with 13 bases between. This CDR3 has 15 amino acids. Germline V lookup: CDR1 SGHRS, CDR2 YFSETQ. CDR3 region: CASSLLPRADEKLFF. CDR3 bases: TGCGCCAGCAGCTTGTTACCCAGGGCGGATGAAAAACTGTTTTTT.

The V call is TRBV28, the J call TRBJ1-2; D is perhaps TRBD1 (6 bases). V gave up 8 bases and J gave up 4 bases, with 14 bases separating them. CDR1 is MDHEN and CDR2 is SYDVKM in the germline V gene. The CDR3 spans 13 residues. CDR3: CASRGQGIYGYTF. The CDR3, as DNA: TGTGCCAGCCGCGGGCAGGGGATCTATGGCTACACCTTC.

CDR3: CASSYGRGGKDEQYF. The CDR3, as DNA: TGTGCCAGCAGTTACGGGCGGGGGGGCAAGGACGAGCAGTACTTC. The chain combines TRBV6-5 with TRBJ2-7, with TRBD2 matching 9 bases. Germline assignment: CDR1 MNHEY and CDR2 SVGAGI. V was clipped by 2 bases and J by 5 bases; unmatched bases: 7. This CDR3 has 15 amino acids.